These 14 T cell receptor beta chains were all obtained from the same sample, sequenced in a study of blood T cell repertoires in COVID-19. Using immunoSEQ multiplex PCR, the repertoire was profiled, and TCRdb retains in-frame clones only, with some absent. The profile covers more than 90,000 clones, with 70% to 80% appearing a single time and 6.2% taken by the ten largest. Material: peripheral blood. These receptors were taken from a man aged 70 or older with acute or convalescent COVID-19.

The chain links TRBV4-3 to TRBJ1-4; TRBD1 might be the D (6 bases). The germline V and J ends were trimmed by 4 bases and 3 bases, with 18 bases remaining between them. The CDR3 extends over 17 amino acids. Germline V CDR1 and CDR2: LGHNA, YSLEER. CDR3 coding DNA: TGCGCCAGCAGCCTCCTGAGGGGGGGGTGGTCTAATGAAAAACTGTTTTTT. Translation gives CASSLLRGGWSNEKLFF.

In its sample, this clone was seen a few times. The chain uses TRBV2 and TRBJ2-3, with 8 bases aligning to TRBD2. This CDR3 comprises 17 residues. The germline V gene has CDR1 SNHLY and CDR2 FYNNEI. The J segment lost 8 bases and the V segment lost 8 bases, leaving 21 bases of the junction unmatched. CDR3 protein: CASRSPVFAGGTGTQYF. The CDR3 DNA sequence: TGTGCCAGCCGTTCCCCAGTCTTCGCGGGAGGAACGGGTACGCAGTATTTT.

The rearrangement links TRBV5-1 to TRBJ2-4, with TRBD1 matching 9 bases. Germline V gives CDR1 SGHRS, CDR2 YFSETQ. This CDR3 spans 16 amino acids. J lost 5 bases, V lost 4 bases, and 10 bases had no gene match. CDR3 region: CASSGGTGSFENIQYF. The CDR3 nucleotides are TGCGCCAGCAGCGGCGGGACAGGGAGTTTTGAAAACATTCAGTACTTC.

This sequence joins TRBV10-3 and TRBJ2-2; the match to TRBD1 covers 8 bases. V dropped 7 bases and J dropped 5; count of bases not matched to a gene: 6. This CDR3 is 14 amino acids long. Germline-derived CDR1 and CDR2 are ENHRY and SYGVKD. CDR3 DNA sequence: TGTGCCATCATGGTACAGGGGGTTACCGGGGAGCTGTTTTTT. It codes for CAIMVQGVTGELFF.

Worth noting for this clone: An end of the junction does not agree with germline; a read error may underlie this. As DNA, the CDR3 is TGTGCCAGCAGCCTAGCGGGGGGGTACCAAGAGACCCAGTACTTC. Translated: CASSLAGGYQETQYF. V is TRBV7-2 and J is TRBJ2-5; the match to TRBD2 covers 12 bases. Germline CDR1 SGHTA, CDR2 FQGNSA. The CDR3 runs to 15 residues. The entire variable domain, with the rest obtained from reference TRBV7-2 and TRBJ2-5, is as follows: GAGVSQSPSNKVTEKGKDVELRCDPISGHTALYWYRQSLGQGLEFLIYFQGNSAPDKSGLPSDRFSAERTGGSVSTLTIQRTQQEDSAVYLCASSLAGGYQETQYFGPGTRLLVL.

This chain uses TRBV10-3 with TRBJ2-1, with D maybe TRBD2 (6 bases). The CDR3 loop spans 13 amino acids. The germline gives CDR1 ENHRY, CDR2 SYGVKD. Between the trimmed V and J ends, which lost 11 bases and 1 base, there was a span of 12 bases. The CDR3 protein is CAGASVSYNEQFF. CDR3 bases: TGTGCCGGGGCTAGCGTATCCTACAATGAGCAGTTCTTC.

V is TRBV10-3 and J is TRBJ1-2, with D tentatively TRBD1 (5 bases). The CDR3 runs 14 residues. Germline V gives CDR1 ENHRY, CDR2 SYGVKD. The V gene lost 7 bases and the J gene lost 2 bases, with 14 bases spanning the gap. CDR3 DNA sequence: TGTGCCATCACGCAAGGGACTGGGAACTATGGCTACACCTTC. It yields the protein CAITQGTGNYGYTF.

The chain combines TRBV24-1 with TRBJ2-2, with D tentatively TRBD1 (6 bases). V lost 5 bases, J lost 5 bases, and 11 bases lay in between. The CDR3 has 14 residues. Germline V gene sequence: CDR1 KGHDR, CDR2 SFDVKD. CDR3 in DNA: TGTGCCACCAGTGCTGGGGGCATAACCGGGGAGCTGTTTTTT. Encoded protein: CATSAGGITGELFF.

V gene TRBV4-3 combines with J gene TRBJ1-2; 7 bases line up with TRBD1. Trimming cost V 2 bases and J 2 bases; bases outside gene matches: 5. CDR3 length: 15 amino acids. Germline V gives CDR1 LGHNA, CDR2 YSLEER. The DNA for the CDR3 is TGCGCCAGCAGCCAACCGGGACAGCTCAACTATGGCTACACCTTC. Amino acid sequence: CASSQPGQLNYGYTF.

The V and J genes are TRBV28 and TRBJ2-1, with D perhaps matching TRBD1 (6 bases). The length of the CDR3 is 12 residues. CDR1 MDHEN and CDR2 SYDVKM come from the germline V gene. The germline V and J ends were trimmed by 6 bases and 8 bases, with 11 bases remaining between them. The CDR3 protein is CASRIQGYEQFF. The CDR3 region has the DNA TGTGCCAGCAGAATTCAGGGGTATGAGCAGTTCTTC.

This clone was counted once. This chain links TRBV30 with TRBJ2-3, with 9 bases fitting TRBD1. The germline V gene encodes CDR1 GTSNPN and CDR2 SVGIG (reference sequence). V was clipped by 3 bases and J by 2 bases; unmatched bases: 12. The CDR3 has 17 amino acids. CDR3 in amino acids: CAWSPPPGQGLTDTQYF. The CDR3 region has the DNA TGTGCCTGGAGCCCCCCCCCGGGACAGGGCCTCACAGATACGCAGTATTTT.

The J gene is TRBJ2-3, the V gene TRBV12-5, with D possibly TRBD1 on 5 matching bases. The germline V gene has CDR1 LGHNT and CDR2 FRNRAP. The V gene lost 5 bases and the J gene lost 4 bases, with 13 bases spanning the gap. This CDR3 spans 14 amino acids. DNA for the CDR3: TGTGCTAGTGGTCCAGGGAAAGTGGCAGATACGCAGTATTTT. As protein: CASGPGKVADTQYF.

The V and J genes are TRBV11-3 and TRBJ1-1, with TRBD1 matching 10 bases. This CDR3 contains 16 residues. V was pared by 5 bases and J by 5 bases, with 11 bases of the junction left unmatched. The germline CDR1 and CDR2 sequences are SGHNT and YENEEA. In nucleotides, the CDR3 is TGTGCCAGCAGCCCTGGTAGGGACAGGGGAGGGACTGAAGCTTTCTTT. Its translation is CASSPGRDRGGTEAFF.

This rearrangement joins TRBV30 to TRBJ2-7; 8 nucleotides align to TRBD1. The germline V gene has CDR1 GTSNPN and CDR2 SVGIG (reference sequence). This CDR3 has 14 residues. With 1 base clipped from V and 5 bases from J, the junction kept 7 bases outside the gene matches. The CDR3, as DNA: TGTGCCTGGAGTGGGGGCAGGGGGCTGAACGAGCAGTACTTC. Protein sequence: CAWSGGRGLNEQYF.